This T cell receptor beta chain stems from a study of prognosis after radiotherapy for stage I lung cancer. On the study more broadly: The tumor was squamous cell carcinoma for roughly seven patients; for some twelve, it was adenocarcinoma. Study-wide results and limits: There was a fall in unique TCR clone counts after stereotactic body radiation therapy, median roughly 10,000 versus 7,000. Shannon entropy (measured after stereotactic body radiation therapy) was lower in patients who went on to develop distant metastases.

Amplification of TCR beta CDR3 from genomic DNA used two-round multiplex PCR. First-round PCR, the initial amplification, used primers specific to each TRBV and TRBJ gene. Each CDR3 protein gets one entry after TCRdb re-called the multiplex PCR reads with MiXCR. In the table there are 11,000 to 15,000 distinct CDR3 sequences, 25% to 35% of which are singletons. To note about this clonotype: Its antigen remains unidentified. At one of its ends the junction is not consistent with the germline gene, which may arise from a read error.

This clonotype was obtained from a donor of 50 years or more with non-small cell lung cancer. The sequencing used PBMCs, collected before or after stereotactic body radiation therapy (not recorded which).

The CDR3 DNA reads as TGTGCCAGTAAAGGTAGCTCTGGTGCCAACGTCCCGACTTTC. Encoded protein: CASKGSSGANVPTF. The chain joins TRBV19 to TRBJ2-6; no reliable D call. Germline V CDR1 and CDR2: LNHDA, SQIVND (reference sequence). The CDR3 is 14 amino acids.